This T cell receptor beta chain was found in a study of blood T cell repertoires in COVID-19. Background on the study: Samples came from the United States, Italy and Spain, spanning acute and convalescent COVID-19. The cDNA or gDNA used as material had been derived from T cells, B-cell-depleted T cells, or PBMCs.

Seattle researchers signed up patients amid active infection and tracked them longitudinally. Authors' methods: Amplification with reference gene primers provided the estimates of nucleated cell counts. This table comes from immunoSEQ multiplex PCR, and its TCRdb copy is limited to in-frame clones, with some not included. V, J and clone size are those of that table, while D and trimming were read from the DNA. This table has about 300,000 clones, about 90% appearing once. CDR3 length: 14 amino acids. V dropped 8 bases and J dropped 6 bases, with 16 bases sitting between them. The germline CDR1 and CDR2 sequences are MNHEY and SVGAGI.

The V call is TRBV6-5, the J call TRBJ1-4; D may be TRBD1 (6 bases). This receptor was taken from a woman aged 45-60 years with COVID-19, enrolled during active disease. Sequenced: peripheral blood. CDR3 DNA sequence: TGTGCCAGCGGGAGGGGGGGAAACCATGAAAAACTGTTTTTT. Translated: CASGRGGNHEKLFF.